These T cell receptor beta chains were read from a single sample in a study of neurological immune-mediated disorders. MiXCR, applied by TCRdb to the 5' RACE reads, yields one record per CDR3 protein. The sample lists 80,000 to 95,000 distinct CDR3 sequences; 3% to 4% were seen once. The sequencing input was PBMCs. All receptors derive from a woman aged 45-60 years with multiple sclerosis. Each CDR3 is given with its conserved first and last residue. D genes are given only for firm matches. Not every row has a clone size; where given, it reads once, few, many or a size class.

j_call | clone_size | d_call | v_call | cdr3_nt | cdr3_aa
TRBJ2-2 | many | TRBD2 | TRBV5-1 | TGCGCCAGCAGCTTGGAAGGGAGCGGGGTCGCCGGGGAGCTGTTTTTT | CASSLEGSGVAGELFF
TRBJ2-1 | many | TRBD2 | TRBV7-2 | TGTGCCACGGCTTTTACTAGCGGGGGGGCTGGGGAGCAGTTCTTC | CATAFTSGGAGEQFF
TRBJ2-7 | many | - | TRBV4-2 | TGTGCCAGCAGCCAAGATGGGGGGCGACGCGCCTACGAGCAGTACTTC | CASSQDGGRRAYEQYF
TRBJ2-7 | many | - | TRBV12-3/TRBV12-4 | TGTGCCAGCAGTTTCCGAGCGGAAAACTCCTACGAGCAGTACTTC | CASSFRAENSYEQYF
TRBJ2-3 | - | - | TRBV20-1 | TGCAGTGCTAGAGATGTGACTAGATCCCCAGATACGCAGTATTTT | CSARDVTRSPDTQYF
TRBJ2-1 | many | - | TRBV29-1 | TGCAGCGTCTGGGTAGGGGTAGGGAATGAGCAGTTCTTC | CSVWVGVGNEQFF
TRBJ2-3 | many | - | TRBV4-1 | TGCGCCAGCAGCCAAGATCGAGGGGCTAGCACAGATACGCAGTATTTT | CASSQDRGASTDTQYF
TRBJ2-3 | many | TRBD2 | TRBV20-1 | TGCAGTGCTGGCGGACTAGCGGGGGGACGTGATACGCAGTATTTT | CSAGGLAGGRDTQYF
TRBJ2-7 | - | - | TRBV11-2 | TGTGCCAGCAGCTTAGATTGGAGCAAGTTCTCCTACGAGCAGTACTTC | CASSLDWSKFSYEQYF
TRBJ2-1 | many | - | TRBV20-1 | TGCAGTGCTAGAGACTGGGGGGGCAGCTCCTACAATGAGCAGTTCTTC | CSARDWGGSSYNEQFF
TRBJ2-5 | - | - | TRBV5-1 | TGCTCCAGCAGCTTGGGTGGTGGATTCGGGGAGACCCAGTACTTC | CSSSLGGGFGETQYF
TRBJ1-4 | many | - | TRBV11-2 | TGTGCCAGCAGTCCTACGGGGGGCAGTGGTGAAAAACTGTTTTTT | CASSPTGGSGEKLFF
TRBJ2-1 | many | - | TRBV7-9 | TGTGCCAGCAGCTTAGCCCGGCTAGCGAACTCCTACAATGAGCAGTTCTTC | CASSLARLANSYNEQFF
TRBJ2-7 | many | TRBD1 | TRBV20-1 | TGCAGTGCTAGAGATCTAAGGACAGGGGACTACGAGCAGTACTTC | CSARDLRTGDYEQYF
TRBJ2-2 | many | - | TRBV15 | TGTGCCACCAGCAGAGATGTGACACTCACCGGGGAGCTGTTTTTT | CATSRDVTLTGELFF
TRBJ1-1 | many | TRBD1 | TRBV7-2 | TGTGCCAGCAGCTTAGGACAGGGGAGGCTCACTGAAGCTTTCTTT | CASSLGQGRLTEAFF
TRBJ2-3 | many | TRBD2 | TRBV29-1 | TGCAGCGCCGGCGGGGGGGCTGGAGATACGCAGTATTTT | CSAGGGAGDTQYF
TRBJ2-5 | many | TRBD2 | TRBV12-3/TRBV12-4 | TGTGCCAGCAGGAACTGGGGTAGCGGGGACGGAGAGACCCAGTACTTC | CASRNWGSGDGETQYF
TRBJ2-7 | - | - | TRBV14 | TGTGCCAGCAGCCATTCCCACGAGCAGTACTTC | CASSHSHEQYF
TRBJ2-2 | many | - | TRBV29-1 | TGCAGCGTTGCCCACAGCGGCACCGGGGAGCTGTTTTTT | CSVAHSGTGELFF
TRBJ2-3 | many | TRBD2 | TRBV6-5 | TGTGCCAGCAGTTCCCCACTAGCGGGGATCACAGATACGCAGTATTTT | CASSSPLAGITDTQYF
TRBJ2-3 | many | - | TRBV20-1 | TGCAGTTCAGGGGCGCGGGATACGCAGTATTTT | CSSGARDTQYF
TRBJ1-2 | many | TRBD1 | TRBV5-5 | TGTGCCAGCAGCTGGGGACAGGCTACCACTAACTATGGCTACACCTTC | CASSWGQATTNYGYTF
TRBJ2-1 | many | - | TRBV5-1 | TGCGCCAGCAGCTTGGTTAGGGCTAGCGACATTGACAATGAGCAGTTCTTC | CASSLVRASDIDNEQFF
TRBJ1-6 | many | - | TRBV6-5 | TGTGCCAGCAGCCCCGGTGGGGTACCCCTCCACTTT | CASSPGGVPLHF
TRBJ2-7 | many | - | TRBV7-9 | TGTGCCAGCAGCTTTGGGACCCAGCCCAGATCCTACGAGCAGTACTTC | CASSFGTQPRSYEQYF
TRBJ2-7 | many | TRBD1 | TRBV7-6 | TGTGCCAGCAGTTTCGACAGGGGGGGGACCTACGAGCAGTACTTC | CASSFDRGGTYEQYF
TRBJ2-3 | many | - | TRBV20-1 | TGCAGTGCGACCGGGATCACAGATACGCAGTATTTT | CSATGITDTQYF
TRBJ1-1 | many | - | TRBV4-1 | TGCGCCAGCAGCCCCGGACAGACTTTGAACACTGAAGCTTTCTTT | CASSPGQTLNTEAFF
TRBJ2-2 | few | - | TRBV11-2 | TGTGACAGCAGCTTAGATTTGAGCGGGGAGCTGTTTTTT | CDSSLDLSGELFF
TRBJ2-5 | many | - | TRBV7-3 | TGTGCCAGCAGCCTCGGATACCGGCCCCCACAGGAGACCCAGTACTTC | CASSLGYRPPQETQYF
TRBJ1-2 | many | TRBD1 | TRBV9 | TGTGCCAGCAGCGTAGATCAGGGGGCAAGAGGCTACACCTTC | CASSVDQGARGYTF
TRBJ2-2 | many | - | TRBV27 | TGTGCCAGCAGGAAGGCAGGGTGGGGTAACACCGGGGAGCTGTTTTTT | CASRKAGWGNTGELFF
TRBJ2-7 | - | - | TRBV5-1 | TGCGCCAGCAGCTTGGGGGCCCCGGGCTACGAGCAGTACTTC | CASSLGAPGYEQYF
TRBJ2-1 | many | TRBD1 | TRBV7-2 | TGTGCCAGCAGCCGATCCGGGACAGGGGGATACAATGAGCAGTTCTTC | CASSRSGTGGYNEQFF
TRBJ2-1 | many | - | TRBV4-3 | TGCGCCAGCAGCCAGGGTCTAGCGAGACCATACAATGAGCAGTTCTTC | CASSQGLARPYNEQFF
TRBJ2-2 | many | - | TRBV5-1 | TGCGCCAGCAGCTTGTTTATAATGGGACACCCGAACACCGGGGAGCTGTTTTTT | CASSLFIMGHPNTGELFF
TRBJ2-3 | many | TRBD2 | TRBV20-1 | TGCAGTGCTAGAGACTCTAGCGGGGGGTGGTTGGATACGCAGTATTTT | CSARDSSGGWLDTQYF
TRBJ1-1 | few | - | TRBV2 | TGTGCCAGCAGCCCCGACGTAAACCCCACTGAAGCTTTCTTT | CASSPDVNPTEAFF
TRBJ2-7 | many | TRBD2 | TRBV3-1 | TGTGCCAGCAGCCAACTCGGGGGGGCGGGGTACGAGCAGTACTTC | CASSQLGGAGYEQYF
TRBJ2-3 | many | - | TRBV10-2 | TGCGCCAGCAGTGACTACACAGATACGCAGTATTTT | CASSDYTDTQYF
TRBJ2-1 | many | TRBD2 | TRBV7-6 | TGTGCCAGCAGCCCTAACTCGGGGGGGAGCTCCTACAATGAGCAGTTCTTC | CASSPNSGGSSYNEQFF
TRBJ2-1 | - | - | TRBV7-6 | TGTGCCAGCAGCCGGAGGAGGGGGCCCCACCACAATGAGCAGTTCTTC | CASSRRRGPHHNEQFF
TRBJ1-5 | many | TRBD1 | TRBV7-2 | TGTGCCAGCAGCGCGGACAGGGGTACCCATAGCAATCAGCCCCAGCATTTT | CASSADRGTHSNQPQHF
TRBJ2-7 | many | - | TRBV5-6 | TGTGCCAGCAGCCAGGGGATGGGTTACGAGCAGTACTTC | CASSQGMGYEQYF
TRBJ1-5 | many | - | TRBV14 | TGTGCCAGCAGCCAAGTTACGACAGAAAATCAGCCCCAGCATTTT | CASSQVTTENQPQHF
TRBJ2-5 | many | TRBD2 | TRBV20-1 | TGCAGTGCTAGCGGGGGGTACCAAGAGACCCAGTACTTC | CSASGGYQETQYF
TRBJ2-7 | many | - | TRBV21-1 | TGTGCCAGCAGCACCCGGGACAGGGAACACGAGCAGTACTTC | CASSTRDREHEQYF
TRBJ1-2 | - | TRBD1 | TRBV20-1 | TGCAGTGCCGCCGCGGACAGGGCGGGCGGCTACACCTTC | CSAAADRAGGYTF
TRBJ2-3 | many | - | TRBV7-3 | TGTGCCAGCAGCTCAACGGGGCTCCCCCCCACAGATACGCAGTATTTT | CASSSTGLPPTDTQYF
TRBJ1-1 | many | TRBD1 | TRBV15 | TGTGCCACCAGCAGTAAGCCAGGGGGGCGGAGCACTGAAGCTTTCTTT | CATSSKPGGRSTEAFF
TRBJ2-7 | many | TRBD1 | TRBV3-1 | TGTGCCAGCAAGAAGACAGGGGGCTATTACGAGCAGTACTTC | CASKKTGGYYEQYF
TRBJ1-1 | many | - | TRBV20-1 | TGCAGTGCTAGAGCGGTAGGGGGGGCCTGGGGCACTGAAGCTTTCTTT | CSARAVGGAWGTEAFF
TRBJ2-3 | - | - | TRBV20-1 | TGCAGTGCTCCCCCCCCGGGAACGAGGGCAGATACGCAGTATTTT | CSAPPPGTRADTQYF